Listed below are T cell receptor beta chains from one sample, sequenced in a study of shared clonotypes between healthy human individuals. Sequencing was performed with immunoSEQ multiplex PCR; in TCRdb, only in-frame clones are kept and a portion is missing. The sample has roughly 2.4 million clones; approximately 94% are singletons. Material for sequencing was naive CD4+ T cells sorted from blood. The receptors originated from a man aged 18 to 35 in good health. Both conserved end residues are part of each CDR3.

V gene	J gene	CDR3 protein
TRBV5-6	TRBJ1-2	CASSLAGVVGYTF
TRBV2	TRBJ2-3	CANQGSSRTDTQYF
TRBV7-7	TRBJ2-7	CASSLEASVGTYEQYF
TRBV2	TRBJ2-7	CASSHKGATGEQYF
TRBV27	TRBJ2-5	CASSLFGIGEETQYF
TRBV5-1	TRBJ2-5	CASSVRVSETQYF
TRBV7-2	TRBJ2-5	CASSAQPRGTQYF
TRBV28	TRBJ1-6	CATTAGTANSPLHF
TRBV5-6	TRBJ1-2	CASSFRPNGYTF
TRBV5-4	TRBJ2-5	CASSLRSGQETQYF
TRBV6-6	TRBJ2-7	CASTGENSYEQYF
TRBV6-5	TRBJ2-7	CARSPFFEQYF
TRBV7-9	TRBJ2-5	CASSLVQGYQETQYF
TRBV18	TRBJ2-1	CASSPAGLNEQFF
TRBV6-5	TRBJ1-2	CASSFSGTGGYGYTF
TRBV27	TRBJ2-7	CASSTRRTGVFPLYEQYF
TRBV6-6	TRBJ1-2	CASSQAGTGVGYTF
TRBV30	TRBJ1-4	CAWSVIKEKLFF
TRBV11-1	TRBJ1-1	CASSPQGALTEAFF
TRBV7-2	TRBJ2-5	CASSLQSGAQETQYF
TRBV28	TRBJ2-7	CATLGGGPYEQYF
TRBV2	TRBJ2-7	CAIQGGGTYEQYF
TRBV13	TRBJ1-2	CASSSGTGNYGYTF
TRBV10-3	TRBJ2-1	CAISGTGNEQFF
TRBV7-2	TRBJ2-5	CASSLSLFSVQETQYF
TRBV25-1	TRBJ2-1	CASSKNMRGTSYNEQFF
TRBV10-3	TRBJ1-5	CAISESVSGVSNQPQHF
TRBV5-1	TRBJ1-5	CASSLGPVNNQPQHF
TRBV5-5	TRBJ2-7	CASSLGRKSGTVLYEQYF
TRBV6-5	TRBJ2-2	CASSYLTGELFF
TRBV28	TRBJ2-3	CASSPSTDTQYF
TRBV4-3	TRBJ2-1	CASSQEGQIYNEQFF